The 20 T cell receptor beta chains below were found in one sample sequenced in a study of B cell selection in AIRE deficiency. Sequencing was performed with immunoSEQ multiplex PCR; in TCRdb, only in-frame clones are kept and a portion is missing. Of about 25,000 clones in the sample, about 96% were seen once. Conventional CD4 T cells were sorted as CD4+CD127+ cells. The specimen sequenced was CD4+CD127+ conventional T cells sorted from PBMCs. The receptors were gathered from a human donor in good health.

This clone appeared once. The rearrangement uses TRBV5-1 and TRBJ2-5; 11 bases are shared with TRBD2. The germline V gene encodes CDR1 SGHRS and CDR2 YFSETQ. CDR3 size: 14 residues. Trimming took 4 bases from V and 3 from J; bases not matched to a gene: 2. The CDR3 protein is CASSLAGGEETQYF. The CDR3 DNA reads TGCGCCAGCAGCCTAGCGGGGGGAGAAGAGACCCAGTACTTC.

V usage is TRBV19 and J usage is TRBJ2-2; 7 nucleotides match TRBD1. CDR3 length: 16 amino acids. CDR1 and CDR2 (germline): LNHDA, SQIVND (reference sequence). V shed 3 bases and J 4 bases; nucleotides not matched to a gene: 8. The CDR3 sequence is CASSILRGRGTGELFF. The DNA for the CDR3 is TGTGCCAGTAGTATCTTGAGGGGGCGCGGCACCGGGGAGCTGTTTTTT.

In nucleotides, the CDR3 is TGTGCCAGCAGCTTGGGACTAGCGGGAGACGAGCAGTTCTTC. Amino acid sequence: CASSLGLAGDEQFF. This chain joins TRBV11-2 and TRBJ2-1; 14 positions match TRBD2. There are 14 residues in the CDR3. Unmatched junction bases numbered 2, after V lost 3 bases and J lost 10 bases. CDR1 is SGHAT and CDR2 is FQNNGV in the germline V gene.

The gene calls are TRBV10-1 and TRBJ2-1; D gene unclear. Trimming cost V 2 bases and J 6 bases, with 23 bases left between them. The CDR3 is 18 amino acids. Germline V CDR1 and CDR2: WNHNN, SYGVQD (reference sequence). The CDR3 loop is CASSERALGLPISNEQFF. The CDR3 DNA reads as TGCGCCAGCAGTGAGAGGGCGTTGGGTCTCCCTATAAGCAATGAGCAGTTCTTC.

The gene calls are TRBV5-6 and TRBJ2-3; 12 bases map to TRBD2. The CDR3 runs to 15 residues. V was pared by 3 bases and J by 3 bases, with 2 bases of the junction left unmatched. Germline lookup yields CDR1 SGHDT and CDR2 YYEEEE. CDR3 sequence: CASSSGLAGTDTQYF. The CDR3 nucleotides are TGTGCCAGCAGCTCCGGACTAGCGGGAACAGATACGCAGTATTTT.

The chain joins TRBV6-1 to TRBJ2-1, with D perhaps assigned TRBD1 or TRBD2 (6 bases each). This CDR3 region has 15 residues. Germline V lookup: CDR1 MNHNS, CDR2 SASEGT. The V and J ends lost 2 bases and 4 bases respectively, with 12 bases between them. The CDR3 DNA follows: TGTGCCAGCAGTGAACAACAGGGAGGATACAATGAGCAGTTCTTC. This codes for CASSEQQGGYNEQFF.

The V gene is TRBV6-5, the J gene TRBJ1-5; D gene unclear. The CDR3 is 15 amino acids. The V end was cut by 5 bases, the J end by 5 bases, with 16 bases between. The V gene's germline CDR1 is MNHEY and CDR2 SVGAGI. The DNA for the CDR3 is TGTGCCAGCAGTGCTGACCTGCGTACGTATCAGCCCCAGCATTTT. Its protein is CASSADLRTYQPQHF.

This clone came up once. The J gene is TRBJ2-7, the V gene TRBV27, with TRBD2 matching 16 bases. Germline CDR1 and CDR2: MNHEY and SMNVEV (reference sequence). J lost 6 bases, V lost 5 bases, and 7 bases had no gene match. CDR3 length: 16 amino acids. The CDR3 here is CASSPPGTSGRAEQYF. The CDR3 DNA sequence: TGTGCCAGCAGTCCCCCAGGGACTAGCGGGAGGGCCGAGCAGTACTTC.

The V call is TRBV7-2, the J call TRBJ2-7; 14 nucleotides line up with TRBD2. Germline lookup yields CDR1 SGHTA and CDR2 FQGNSA. After removal of 5 bases from V and 4 bases from J, the junction contained 13 bases not matched to a gene. This CDR3 region has 18 residues. CDR3: CASSNPAGTSGSQYEQYF. In nucleotides, the CDR3 is TGTGCCAGCAGCAACCCCGCCGGGACTAGCGGGAGCCAGTACGAGCAGTACTTC.

This chain connects TRBV27 to TRBJ1-1; no clear D. The germline V gene encodes CDR1 MNHEY and CDR2 SMNVEV (reference sequence). This CDR3 spans 9 amino acids. V was pared by 8 bases and J by 6 bases, with 4 bases between. CDR3 in DNA: TGTGCCAGCGGCGCTGAAGCTTTCTTT. This encodes CASGAEAFF.

This sequence joins TRBV29-1 and TRBJ2-1; D is ambiguous. The germline CDR1 and CDR2 sequences are SQVTM and ANQGSEA. CDR3 length equals 11 residues. V lost 4 bases, J lost 8 bases, and 9 bases lay in between. This CDR3 reads CSVGVMDEQFF. The CDR3 nucleotides read TGCAGCGTTGGGGTTATGGATGAGCAGTTCTTC.

The chain employs TRBV28 and TRBJ2-2; no reliable D call. V lost 3 bases and J lost 3, with 11 bases in between. The CDR3 runs to 15 residues. Germline V CDR1 and CDR2: MDHEN, SYDVKM. The CDR3 DNA reads as TGTGCCAGCAGTTTTGTTTCTAGTTACACCGGGGAGCTGTTTTTT. It is translated as CASSFVSSYTGELFF.

V gene TRBV27 combines with J gene TRBJ1-5; possible D gene TRBD1, 6 bases. This CDR3 is 14 amino acids long. The V gene's germline CDR1 is MNHEY and CDR2 SMNVEV (reference sequence). The germline V and J ends were trimmed by 7 bases and 6 bases, with 16 bases remaining between them. CDR3 DNA sequence: TGTGCCAGCAACCAATGGGGGGCGGGTCAGCCCCAGCATTTT. Its protein product is CASNQWGAGQPQHF.

The V and J genes are TRBV28 and TRBJ1-4, with 8 bases lining up with TRBD1. This CDR3 comprises 15 residues. Germline CDR1 is MDHEN and CDR2 is SYDVKM. V gave up 8 bases and J gave up 7 bases; unmatched junction bases: 12. The chain's CDR3 is CASGYTNRGFEKLFF. CDR3 nucleotides: TGTGCCAGCGGCTACACCAACAGGGGGTTTGAAAAACTGTTTTTT.

The rearrangement uses TRBV7-9 and TRBJ2-7; 7 positions agree with TRBD1. V was pared by 5 bases and J by 2 bases, with 9 bases of the junction left unmatched. Germline CDR1 is SEHNR and CDR2 is FQNEAQ (reference sequence). The CDR3 has 15 residues. The CDR3 coding sequence is TGTGCCAGCAGCCCCGGGACAGCTGCCCCCTACGAGCAGTACTTC. This codes for CASSPGTAAPYEQYF.

The chain recombines TRBV27 with TRBJ2-2; D may be TRBD1 (6 bases). Germline-derived CDR1 and CDR2 are MNHEY and SMNVEV (reference sequence). The CDR3 runs to 14 residues. V shed 5 bases and J shed 1 base, with 8 bases lying between them. CDR3 DNA sequence: TGTGCCAGCAGTCTGGACAGGAACACCGGGGAGCTGTTTTTT. It codes for CASSLDRNTGELFF.

CDR3 sequence reads: CASSPHPTNEKLFF. The CDR3, as DNA: TGTGCCAGCAGCCCCCACCCAACTAATGAAAAACTGTTTTTT. The chain couples TRBV9 to TRBJ1-4; D unresolved. This CDR3 is 14 amino acids long. The germline V gene has CDR1 SGDLS and CDR2 YYNGEE. With 4 bases removed from V and 0 bases from J, the gap between germline ends came to 7 bases.

This chain uses TRBV4-3 with TRBJ2-1, with TRBD2 as a possible D gene (6 bases). This CDR3 region has 15 residues. Trimming pared 1 base from V and 7 bases from J, leaving 14 bases between. In germline, CDR1 is LGHNA, CDR2 YSLEER. CDR3 loop: CASSQAGDRGNEQFF. The CDR3 bases are TGCGCCAGCAGCCAAGCGGGAGATCGTGGTAATGAGCAGTTCTTC.

The CDR3 sequence is CASSRPGQGKYEQYF. Here the CDR3 DNA reads TGTGCCAGCAGTCGCCCGGGACAGGGGAAGTACGAGCAGTACTTC. The chain combines TRBV6-5 with TRBJ2-7; 10 bases align to TRBD1. Germline V gives CDR1 MNHEY, CDR2 SVGAGI. The CDR3 length is 15 residues. J was trimmed by 4 bases and V by 5 bases; bases with no gene match: 8.

This chain links TRBV5-1 with TRBJ1-6; D unresolved. The CDR3 contains 14 residues. Between the trimmed V and J ends, which lost 0 bases and 6 bases, there was a span of 7 bases. Germline CDR1 reads SGHRS; CDR2 reads YFSETQ. CDR3 region: CASSLGSTNSPLHF. CDR3 bases: TGCGCCAGCAGCTTGGGCAGCACTAATTCACCCCTCCACTTT. Based on the CDR3 plus reference TRBV5-1 and TRBJ1-6, the full variable domain is KAGVTQTPRYLIKTRGQQVTLSCSPISGHRSVSWYQQTPGQGLQFLFEYFSETQRNKGNFPGRFSGRQFSNSRSEMNVSTLELGDSALYLCASSLGSTNSPLHFGNGTRLTVT.